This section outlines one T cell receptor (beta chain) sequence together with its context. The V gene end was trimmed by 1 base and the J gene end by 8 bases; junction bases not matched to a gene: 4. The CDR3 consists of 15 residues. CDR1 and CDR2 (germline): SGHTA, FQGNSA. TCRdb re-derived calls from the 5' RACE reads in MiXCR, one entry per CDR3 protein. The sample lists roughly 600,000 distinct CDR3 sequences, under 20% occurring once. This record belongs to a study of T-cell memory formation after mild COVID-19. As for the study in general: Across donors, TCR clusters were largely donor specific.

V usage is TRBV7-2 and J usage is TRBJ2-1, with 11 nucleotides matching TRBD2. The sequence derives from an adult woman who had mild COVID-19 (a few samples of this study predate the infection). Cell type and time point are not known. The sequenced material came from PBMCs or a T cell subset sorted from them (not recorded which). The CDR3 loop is CASSLVASGRHEQFF. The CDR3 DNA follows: TGTGCCAGCAGCTTAGTTGCTAGCGGGAGGCATGAGCAGTTCTTC.